This T cell receptor beta chain comes out of a study of OX40 agonist ivuxolimab in advanced cancers. Overall study: Ivuxolimab doses were 0.01, 0.1, 0.3, 1.5, 3 or 10 mg/kg every 2 weeks. Study-wide points: Compared with CD4+, CD8+ T cells on average had more expanded clones.

The CDR3 is 14 amino acids. V gave up 8 bases and J gave up 2 bases, with 16 bases separating them. The germline V gene encodes CDR1 MNHNS and CDR2 SASEGT. TCRdb's copy holds only in-frame clones and misses some; the assay was immunoSEQ multiplex PCR. Of 38,000 or so clones detected, roughly 86% appear once; the ten largest clones hold 3.5% to 4%. There are a few counts of this clone. Its antigen is as yet unknown. The chain uses TRBV6-1 and TRBJ2-7, with a weak D call TRBD2 (6 bases). This TCR derives from an adult with an advanced solid tumor such as melanoma, head and neck, liver or kidney cancer. The starting material was CD4+ or CD8+ T cells sorted from blood, obtained in a trial of the OX40 agonist ivuxolimab. The CDR3 spells CASSRDPGTYEQYF. CDR3 nucleotides: TGTGCCAGCTCGCGGGACCCCGGAACCTACGAGCAGTACTTC.